In its sample, the clone carrying this TCR beta chain was seen many times. The record originates from a study of T-cell reconstitution after alpha-beta-depleted transplantation in children. Unique molecular identifiers were incorporated during preparation of the TCRbeta library. TCRdb itself ran the PCR reads through MiXCR, one entry per CDR3 protein. The sample consists of about 240,000 distinct CDR3 sequences, about 12% of them appearing once. Germline V gene sequence: CDR1 SGDLS, CDR2 YYNGEE. The CDR3 has 16 residues. The ends lost 0 bases at V and 0 bases at J; junction bases unmatched: 4. The sequence came from a human donor who donated a stem cell graft to a child with acute lymphoblastic leukemia. The material sequenced was PBMCs from the stem cell graft donor, taken from the stem cell graft. This chain links TRBV9 with TRBJ2-3, with 7 positions matching TRBD2. The DNA for the CDR3 is TGTGCCAGCAGCGTAGAGGGAGCGGGAAGCACAGATACGCAGTATTTT. Translated: CASSVEGAGSTDTQYF.